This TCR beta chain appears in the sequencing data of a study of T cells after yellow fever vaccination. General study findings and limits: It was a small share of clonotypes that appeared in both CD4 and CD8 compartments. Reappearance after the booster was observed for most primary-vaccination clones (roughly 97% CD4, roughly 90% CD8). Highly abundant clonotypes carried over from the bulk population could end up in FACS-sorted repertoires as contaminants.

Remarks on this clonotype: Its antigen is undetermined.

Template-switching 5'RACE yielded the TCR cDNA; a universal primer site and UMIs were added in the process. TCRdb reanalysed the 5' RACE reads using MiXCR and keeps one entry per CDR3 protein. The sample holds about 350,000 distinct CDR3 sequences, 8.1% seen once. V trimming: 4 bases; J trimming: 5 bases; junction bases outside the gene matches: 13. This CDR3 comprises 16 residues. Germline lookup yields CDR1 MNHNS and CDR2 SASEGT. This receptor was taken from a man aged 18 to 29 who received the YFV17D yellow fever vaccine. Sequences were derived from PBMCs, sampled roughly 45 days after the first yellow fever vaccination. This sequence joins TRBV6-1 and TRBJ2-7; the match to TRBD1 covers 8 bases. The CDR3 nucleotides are TGTGCCAGCAGTGGTTACGCGTCAGGGGGCATCAACGAGCAGTACTTC. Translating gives CASSGYASGGINEQYF.